This T cell receptor beta chain was observed in a study of shared clonotypes between healthy human individuals. A CD45RA+ naive subset and a CD45RA-negative memory subset were split from CD4+ cells. Data came from immunoSEQ multiplex PCR; TCRdb stores just in-frame clones and leaves some out. The table shows 2 million to 2.5 million clones, with about 94% occurring only once. Trimming cost V 3 bases and J 0 bases, with 9 bases left between them. Germline lookup yields CDR1 MNHNY and CDR2 SVGAGI (reference sequence). The length of the CDR3 is 14 residues. The specimen was naive CD4+ T cells sorted from blood. Documented subset: CD45RA+ positively selected. The source is a man aged 18 to 30 in good health. The chain has TRBV6-6 and TRBJ2-7; perhaps TRBD2 as D (5 bases). In DNA, the CDR3 is TGTGCCAGCAGTTATATGGGGAGCTCCTACGAGCAGTACTTC. Translating gives CASSYMGSSYEQYF.